Listed here is a single T cell receptor beta chain. The antigen remains unidentified. This sample was taken from a study of T cell repertoires in cytomegalovirus infection. Study context: Newly reported HLA-C-restricted and thoroughly characterized HLA-B-restricted CMV epitopes were employed. General study findings and limits: Frequencies of public TCR beta families were cumulated, and this identified carriers of CMV plus the relevant HLA.

One entry per CDR3 protein, called by TCRdb with MiXCR from the reads. The sample lists 300,000 to 400,000 distinct CDR3 sequences, approximately 32% occurring once. Trimming removed 3 bases from V and 6 bases from J, with 19 bases in between. Per germline, CDR1 KGHDR and CDR2 SFDVKD. The CDR3 has 16 amino acids. The sample here was cultured PBMCs, taken from culture after CMV antigen stimulation. The TCR originated in a human donor in good health (CMV status not recorded). Some clones in this sample may be carry-over from other donors' samples. The chain carries TRBV24-1 and TRBJ1-2; possible D gene TRBD1, 5 bases. CDR3 sequence (DNA): TGTGCCACCAGTGATCTTGACAGCGAACGTTCGCATGGCTACACCTTC. Its protein product is CATSDLDSERSHGYTF.